These T cell receptor beta chains were read from a single sample in a study of shared clonotypes between healthy human individuals. TCRdb's copy holds only in-frame clones and misses some; the assay was immunoSEQ multiplex PCR. The repertoire includes about 580,000 clones, roughly 98% of them detected once, and 0.3% sits in the top ten. Sequenced: naive CD8+ T cells sorted from blood. The origin of the receptors is a man aged 25 to 45 in good health. CDR3s include the opening cysteine and the closing phenylalanine or tryptophan. The order of the fields is CDR3 protein, CDR3 DNA, CDR3 length, V gene, clone size, J gene, D gene. The D gene is left open where the match is weak. Clone size is not always given. Where it is, it says once, few, many or a class for expanded clones.

CASSLDDRTGGEDTQYF	TGTGCCAGCAGCTTAGATGATCGGACAGGTGGCGAGGATACGCAGTATTTT	17	TRBV7-9	-	TRBJ2-3	TRBD1
CASSLAGVSYEQYF	TGTGCCAGCAGCTTAGCGGGGGTCTCCTACGAGCAGTACTTC	14	TRBV7-9	-	TRBJ2-7	-
CASSLEILSVGETQYF	TGTGCCAGCAGCTTAGAGATCCTGAGTGTTGGCGAGACCCAGTACTTC	16	TRBV11-2	-	TRBJ2-5	-
CASSRRGSTDTQYF	TGTGCCAGCTCCAGACGGGGAAGCACAGATACGCAGTATTTT	14	TRBV27	-	TRBJ2-3	-
CASSLADWLDDQETQYF	TGTGCCAGCAGCTTAGCGGATTGGCTAGACGACCAAGAGACCCAGTACTTC	17	TRBV11-2	-	TRBJ2-5	-
CASREDRGGLGEQYF	TGTGCCAGCAGAGAGGACAGGGGGGGGCTGGGAGAGCAGTACTTC	15	TRBV2	-	TRBJ2-7	TRBD1
CASSQPGASGEQYF	TGTGCCAGCAGCCAGCCGGGGGCGTCGGGAGAGCAGTACTTC	14	TRBV4-2	-	TRBJ2-7	-
CASSYLTGPNQPQHF	TGTGCCAGCAGTTACCTGACGGGCCCCAATCAGCCCCAGCATTTT	15	TRBV6-6	-	TRBJ1-5	-
CASSSGSQVYEQYF	TGTGCCAGCAGCTCGGGGAGCCAGGTCTACGAGCAGTACTTC	14	TRBV11-2	-	TRBJ2-7	-
CASALTGETQYF	TGCGCCAGCGCCCTCACTGGGGAGACCCAGTACTTC	12	TRBV4-1	-	TRBJ2-5	-
CASSQQLVTGELFF	TGTGCCAGCAGCCAACAACTAGTGACCGGGGAGCTGTTTTTT	14	TRBV4-2	-	TRBJ2-2	-
CATSQVTGNSYEQYF	TGTGCCACCAGCCAGGTAACAGGCAACTCCTACGAGCAGTACTTC	15	TRBV15	-	TRBJ2-7	-
CASSDRGTENTDTQYF	TGTGCCAGCAGCGACCGCGGGACTGAGAACACAGATACGCAGTATTTT	16	TRBV7-9	-	TRBJ2-3	-
CASSPRAASNQPQHF	TGCGCCAGCAGTCCGAGGGCGGCTAGCAATCAGCCCCAGCATTTT	15	TRBV4-1	-	TRBJ1-5	-
CASPEQGWENIQYF	TGCGCCAGCCCCGAGCAGGGGTGGGAAAACATTCAGTACTTC	14	TRBV10-1	once	TRBJ2-4	-
CASSLVGNEQFF	TGTGCCAGCAGCTTAGTGGGCAATGAGCAGTTCTTC	12	TRBV11-2	-	TRBJ2-1	-
CASSQDFGHPNTEAFF	TGCGCCAGCAGCCAAGATTTCGGACACCCGAACACTGAAGCTTTCTTT	16	TRBV4-1	-	TRBJ1-1	-
CSVTGLAGARLYEQYF	TGCAGCGTCACAGGACTAGCGGGAGCAAGGTTGTACGAGCAGTACTTC	16	TRBV29-1	-	TRBJ2-7	TRBD2
CASSYGQRNTGELFF	TGTGCCAGCAGTTACGGACAGCGTAACACCGGGGAGCTGTTTTTT	15	TRBV6-5	-	TRBJ2-2	-
CASSYARGTEAFF	TGTGCCAGCAGCTACGCCCGGGGCACTGAAGCTTTCTTT	13	TRBV11-2	-	TRBJ1-1	-
CASSRGLADLGEQFF	TGTGCCAGCAGTCGGGGACTAGCGGACCTGGGTGAGCAGTTCTTC	15	TRBV27	-	TRBJ2-1	TRBD2
CASSPTGSTNEKLFF	TGTGCCAGCAGCCCTACAGGGAGTACTAATGAAAAACTGTTTTTT	15	TRBV7-9	-	TRBJ1-4	-
CASSSAVLTRNGNEKLFF	TGTGCCAGCAGCAGCGCAGTCCTGACGAGGAATGGTAATGAAAAACTGTTTTTT	18	TRBV27	-	TRBJ1-4	-
CAWSVGGPTVEQYF	TGTGCCTGGAGTGTTGGAGGGCCGACGGTCGAGCAGTACTTC	14	TRBV30	-	TRBJ2-7	-
CASSLLGDRGTEAFF	TGTGCCAGCAGTTTATTAGGGGACAGGGGCACTGAAGCTTTCTTT	15	TRBV27	-	TRBJ1-1	TRBD1
CASSVGTSGIYNEQFF	TGTGCCAGCAGCGTGGGGACTAGCGGAATCTACAATGAGCAGTTCTTC	16	TRBV9	-	TRBJ2-1	TRBD2
CASSLFGRGQYEQYF	TGCGCCAGCAGCTTGTTTGGCAGGGGGCAATACGAGCAGTACTTC	15	TRBV5-1	-	TRBJ2-7	TRBD1
CASSEYTSNSYNEQFF	TGTGCCAGCAGTGAGTATACATCGAACTCGTACAATGAGCAGTTCTTC	16	TRBV6-1	-	TRBJ2-1	-
CASSFAGGQGYTF	TGTGCCAGCAGCTTTGCCGGGGGGCAGGGCTACACCTTC	13	TRBV7-9	-	TRBJ1-2	-
CASSPRLAGREQYF	TGTGCCAGCAGCCCCCGACTAGCGGGTCGCGAGCAGTACTTC	14	TRBV4-2	-	TRBJ2-7	TRBD2
CARTEGNTQYF	TGTGCCAGAACCGAAGGAAATACGCAGTATTTT	11	TRBV2	-	TRBJ2-3	-
CASLLSPGVNEQFF	TGTGCCAGCCTTCTCTCACCAGGGGTCAATGAGCAGTTCTTC	14	TRBV27	once	TRBJ2-1	-
CAAGWLNSNQPQHF	TGTGCTGCGGGTTGGTTGAATAGCAATCAGCCCCAGCATTTT	14	TRBV27	once	TRBJ1-5	-
CASFKSGGNRDEQFF	TGTGCCAGTTTTAAGTCAGGGGGGAATCGGGATGAGCAGTTCTTC	15	TRBV27	-	TRBJ2-1	-
CASSLPMSSRPYNEQFF	TGTGCCAGCAGCTTACCGATGTCTAGCAGACCCTACAATGAGCAGTTCTTC	17	TRBV7-9	-	TRBJ2-1	-
CASSPSYEQYF	TGTGCCAGCAGCCCCTCCTACGAGCAGTACTTC	11	TRBV11-2	-	TRBJ2-7	-
CASSLPDRGPTYEQYF	TGCGCCAGCAGCTTGCCCGACAGGGGCCCTACCTACGAGCAGTACTTC	16	TRBV5-1	-	TRBJ2-7	TRBD1